Below, 25 T cell receptor beta chains from the same sample are listed, as sequenced in a study of blood T cell repertoires in COVID-19. The repertoire was sequenced with immunoSEQ multiplex PCR; TCRdb's copy has only in-frame clones and lacks some. Of 90,000 to 130,000 clones listed, approximately 86% were seen once; the top ten hold about 4.5%. Sequencing was done on a sample of peripheral blood. All receptors come from a man aged 35 to 55 with acute or convalescent COVID-19.

The chain has TRBV3-1 (or the pseudogene TRBV3-2) and TRBJ2-1; 9 positions agree with TRBD2. Germline assignment: CDR1 LGHDT and CDR2 YNNKEL (reference sequence). The CDR3 runs to 15 residues. V lost 5 bases to trimming and J lost 5 bases; unmatched junction nucleotides: 7. The CDR3 loop reads CASSSGTSSNNEQFF. The CDR3 DNA is TGTGCCAGCAGCTCCGGGACTAGCAGTAACAATGAGCAGTTCTTC.

The J gene is TRBJ1-1, the V gene TRBV19; D unclear. CDR3 length: 11 residues. Trimming shortened V by 10 bases and J by 11 bases, and 17 bases separated the two germline ends. Germline V gene sequence: CDR1 LNHDA, CDR2 SQIVND (reference sequence). CDR3 sequence: CAIFSGSHAFF. The DNA for the CDR3 is TGTGCCATTTTCTCCGGGTCCCACGCTTTCTTT.

The rearrangement joins TRBV30 to TRBJ1-6, with a tentative D call TRBD1 (5 bases). The length of the CDR3 is 15 residues. Trimming shortened V by 6 bases and J by 8 bases, and 20 bases separated the two germline ends. CDR1 is GTSNPN, CDR2 SVGIG, per germline (reference sequence). The CDR3 nucleotides read TGTGCCTGTCCCGGACGGGACTCAAGAGATTCACCCCTCCACTTT. It yields the protein CACPGRDSRDSPLHF.

The V gene is TRBV19, the J gene TRBJ1-5, with 7 bases fitting TRBD1. The length of the CDR3 is 15 residues. Germline V gene lookup returns CDR1 LNHDA and CDR2 SQIVND (reference sequence). Trimming at V came to 4 bases and at J to 10 bases, leaving 13 bases not matched to a gene. CDR3 sequence: CASSTRTGRMVPQHF. CDR3 DNA sequence: TGTGCCAGTAGTACGCGGACAGGTAGAATGGTCCCCCAGCATTTT. Full variable domain (outside the CDR3, taken from reference TRBV19 and TRBJ1-5): DGGITQSPKYLFRKEGQNVTLSCEQNLNHDAMYWYRQDPGQGLRLIYYSQIVNDFQKGDIAEGYSVSREKKESFPLTVTSAQKNPTAFYLCASSTRTGRMVPQHFGDGTRLSIL.

The V gene is TRBV7-3, the J gene TRBJ1-1; 8 bases fit TRBD1. Germline V gene sequence: CDR1 SGHTA, CDR2 FQGTGA. The CDR3 length is 13 residues. Germline trimming cut 5 bases from V and 3 bases from J; bases unmatched to any gene: 2. CDR3: CASSQDRDTEAFF. In DNA form, the CDR3 reads TGTGCCAGCAGCCAGGACAGGGACACTGAAGCTTTCTTT.

This sequence joins TRBV5-4 and TRBJ1-6; possible D gene TRBD1, 5 bases. With 5 bases removed from V and 6 bases from J, the gap between germline ends came to 9 bases. The CDR3 covers 13 residues. Germline CDR1 reads SGHNT; CDR2 reads YYREEE (reference sequence). CDR3 in DNA: TGTGCCAGCAGTTCGGACACTAATTCACCCCTCCACTTT. As protein: CASSSDTNSPLHF.

CDR3 amino acids: CSVGGTGREQYF. For the CDR3, the DNA is TGCAGCGTTGGGGGGACAGGAAGGGAGCAGTACTTC. The rearrangement uses TRBV29-1 and TRBJ2-7; 8 nucleotides line up with TRBD1. J lost 7 bases, V lost 4 bases, and 6 bases had no gene match. There are 12 residues in the CDR3. Germline lookup yields CDR1 SQVTM and CDR2 ANQGSEA.

This clone was counted a single time. This rearrangement joins TRBV9 to TRBJ2-1; 7 positions match TRBD2. The CDR3 has 14 residues. Germline V lookup: CDR1 SGDLS, CDR2 YYNGEE. V lost 2 bases and J lost 2; bases outside the gene matches: 1. In nucleotides, the CDR3 is TGTGCCAGCAGCGTTGGGGGGGCCTACAATGAGCAGTTCTTC. This translates into CASSVGGAYNEQFF.

The V call is TRBV29-1, the J call TRBJ1-3; TRBD1 might be the D (6 bases). The CDR3 consists of 15 residues. Germline V gives CDR1 SQVTM, CDR2 ANQGSEA. Deletions cut 5 bases from V and 0 bases from J, with 14 bases between. CDR3 residues: CSVWDTQSSGNTIYF. The CDR3 nucleotides read TGCAGCGTTTGGGACACCCAAAGCTCTGGAAACACCATATATTTT.

The CDR3, as DNA: TGTGCCAGCTCACCAAGGGGTGGAGGACAGGGGGCAGCTGGCTACACCTTC. It yields the protein CASSPRGGGQGAAGYTF. The V and J genes are TRBV18 and TRBJ1-2; 11 bases map to TRBD1. The CDR3 runs to 17 residues. Germline-derived CDR1 and CDR2 are KGHSH and LQKENI. V shed 2 bases, J shed 7 bases, and the junction held 12 bases outside the gene matches.

The rearrangement joins TRBV19 to TRBJ2-2; D is possibly TRBD2 (5 bases). Germline CDR1 LNHDA, CDR2 SQIVND (reference sequence). This CDR3 has 14 amino acids. The germline V and J ends were trimmed by 10 bases and 1 base, with 13 bases remaining between them. The DNA for the CDR3 is TGTGCCACGGAAAGGGAGAAGAACACCGGGGAGCTGTTTTTT. It is translated as CATEREKNTGELFF.

The rearrangement joins TRBV28 to TRBJ1-1, with a possible D match to TRBD1 (6 bases). This CDR3 spans 15 amino acids. Per germline, CDR1 MDHEN and CDR2 SYDVKM. The germline V and J ends were trimmed by 7 bases and 0 bases, with 15 bases remaining between them. The CDR3, as DNA: TGTGCCAGCACCCTCTCCAGGGGAATGAACACTGAAGCTTTCTTT. This gives the protein CASTLSRGMNTEAFF.

The gene calls are TRBV4-1 and TRBJ2-4; 7 positions agree with TRBD2. Germline V gene data show CDR1 as MGHRA and CDR2 as YSYEKL. There are 16 residues in the CDR3. Germline trimming cut 4 bases from V and 1 base from J; bases unmatched to any gene: 7. This CDR3 is CASSRWAGVAKNIQYF. As DNA, the CDR3 is TGCGCCAGCAGCCGCTGGGCGGGGGTGGCCAAAAACATTCAGTACTTC.

This clone came up once. The chain carries TRBV9 and TRBJ1-3, with TRBD1 matching over 9 bases. V shed 3 bases, J shed 4 bases, and the junction held 5 bases outside the gene matches. Germline CDR1 reads SGDLS; CDR2 reads YYNGEE. This CDR3 is 15 amino acids long. The DNA of the CDR3 is TGTGCCAGCAGCGACAGGGGGCGCGGAGGAAACACCATATATTTT. Protein product: CASSDRGRGGNTIYF.

This sequence joins TRBV5-1 and TRBJ2-7, with 8 bases identical to TRBD1. The CDR3 consists of 13 residues. Germline V gene data show CDR1 as SGHRS and CDR2 as YFSETQ. V shed 5 bases and J 6 bases; nucleotides not matched to a gene: 7. This chain's CDR3 is CASRRPGGGEQYF. In DNA, the CDR3 is TGCGCCAGCAGGCGTCCAGGGGGCGGCGAGCAGTACTTC. The variable domain in full, with the rest retrieved from reference TRBV5-1 and TRBJ2-7, is KAGVTQTPRYLIKTRGQQVTLSCSPISGHRSVSWYQQTPGQGLQFLFEYFSETQRNKGNFPGRFSGRQFSNSRSEMNVSTLELGDSALYLCASRRPGGGEQYFGPGTRLTVT.

The rearrangement uses TRBV19 and TRBJ1-5, with a tentative D call TRBD1 (5 bases). V lost 6 bases to trimming and J lost 7 bases, with 16 bases between them. CDR3 size: 14 residues. The germline V gene encodes CDR1 LNHDA and CDR2 SQIVND (reference sequence). CDR3 region: CASRGEGLEQPQHF. The CDR3, as DNA: TGTGCCAGTAGGGGGGAGGGTTTGGAACAGCCCCAGCATTTT.

This sequence joins TRBV30 and TRBJ2-5; D is uncertain. The germline V and J ends were trimmed by 6 bases and 1 base, with 15 bases remaining between them. CDR3 length equals 14 residues. Germline V CDR1 and CDR2: GTSNPN, SVGIG (reference sequence). CDR3 protein: CACSPRGGQETQYF. CDR3 nucleotides: TGTGCCTGCTCCCCCCGAGGCGGCCAAGAGACCCAGTACTTC.

The chain has TRBV6-5 and TRBJ1-1; 12 nucleotides align to TRBD1. CDR3 length: 13 amino acids. After removal of 5 bases from V and 9 bases from J, the junction contained 4 bases not matched to a gene. Germline CDR1 MNHEY, CDR2 SVGAGI. This CDR3 reads CASSNRDRGQAFF. The CDR3 nucleotides are TGTGCCAGCAGTAACCGGGACAGGGGGCAAGCTTTCTTT.

The V call is TRBV11-3, the J call TRBJ2-1; 13 positions agree with TRBD2. The CDR3 consists of 17 residues. The V gene's germline CDR1 is SGHNT and CDR2 YENEEA. Trimming took 1 base from V and 6 from J; bases not matched to a gene: 6. As DNA, the CDR3 is TGTGCCAGCAGCTTAGCCCGAGGACTAGCGGGAGCCAATGAGCAGTTCTTC. Translating it yields CASSLARGLAGANEQFF.

The rearrangement links TRBV6-2 or TRBV6-3 to TRBJ1-5; 11 bases fit TRBD1. This CDR3 is built from 17 residues. Germline CDR1 reads MNHEY; CDR2 reads SVGEGT. The trim removed 2 bases at V and 1 base at J, leaving 4 bases unmatched. The chain's CDR3 is CASSYGQGAESNQPQHF. The CDR3, as DNA: TGTGCCAGCAGTTACGGACAGGGGGCAGAGAGCAATCAGCCCCAGCATTTT.

This sequence joins TRBV7-9 and TRBJ2-1; a weak D match, TRBD1 (5 bases). CDR3 length: 18 residues. Germline assignment: CDR1 SEHNR and CDR2 FQNEAQ (reference sequence). Trimming took 5 bases from V and 8 from J, leaving 28 bases between them. CDR3 DNA: TGTGCCAGCAGCCGGGTAGTCGTAACAGGTGGACATACGGATGAGCAGTTCTTC. It yields the protein CASSRVVVTGGHTDEQFF.

The chain is built from TRBV5-6 and TRBJ2-6; 11 bases agree with TRBD1. The CDR3 is 17 residues long. CDR1 and CDR2 (germline): SGHDT, YYEEEE. Trimming took 4 bases from V and 4 from J; bases not matched to a gene: 7. CDR3 sequence reads: CASSPGQGADGANVLTF. The CDR3 nucleotides read TGTGCCAGCAGCCCCGGACAGGGGGCGGACGGGGCCAACGTCCTGACTTTC.

This clone was counted at least ten times. This chain connects TRBV11-2 to TRBJ1-1; 7 positions agree with TRBD1. This CDR3 region has 14 residues. Germline V gene lookup returns CDR1 SGHAT and CDR2 FQNNGV. V was clipped by 3 bases and J by 4 bases; unmatched bases: 5. CDR3 loop: CASSFQGEFTEAFF. CDR3 nucleotide sequence: TGTGCCAGCAGCTTCCAGGGGGAATTCACTGAAGCTTTCTTT.

CDR3 residues: CASSLARDNAYEQYF. The CDR3 DNA sequence: TGTGCCAGCAGTCTAGCTAGGGACAACGCCTACGAGCAGTACTTC. The V and J genes are TRBV7-9 and TRBJ2-7; TRBD1 might be the D (6 bases). Trimming cost V 6 bases and J 2 bases, with 17 bases left between them. Per the germline V gene, CDR1 is SEHNR and CDR2 is FQNEAQ (reference sequence). CDR3 size: 15 residues.

V gene TRBV6-6 combines with J gene TRBJ1-2; no reliable D call. CDR3 size: 14 residues. Trimming shortened V by 2 bases and J by 0 bases, and 7 bases separated the two germline ends. Germline lookup yields CDR1 MNHNY and CDR2 SVGAGI (reference sequence). The CDR3 coding sequence is TGTGCCAGCAGTTACGGGAGGTCTAACTATGGCTACACCTTC. Its translation is CASSYGRSNYGYTF.